This T cell receptor (beta chain) was recorded in a study of graft-versus-host responses after intestinal transplantation. Regarding the study as a whole: GvH clones occurred in recipient marrow; some first appeared in ileum or blood.

Sequencing was performed with immunoSEQ multiplex PCR; in TCRdb, only in-frame clones are kept and a portion is missing. The sample lists around 99,000 clones; 93% were seen once. CDR3 length equals 14 residues. Germline CDR1 SGDLS, CDR2 YYNGEE. Unmatched junction bases numbered 8, after V lost 4 bases and J lost 5 bases. As for this clone: Its target is unknown.

This receptor was taken from a human donor who received an intestinal transplant. V usage is TRBV9 and J usage is TRBJ1-1, with 7 bases identical to TRBD1. The sample here was unstimulated CD8+ T cells sorted from spleen or lymph node cells, taken before intestinal transplant. This CDR3 is CASSPRDSFTEAFF. CDR3 sequence (DNA): TGTGCCAGCAGCCCGCGGGACAGCTTTACTGAAGCTTTCTTT.